The 21 T cell receptor beta chains given below trace back to one sample, sequenced in a study of T cell repertoires in cytomegalovirus infection. Their antigen targets remain unknown. TCRdb independently ran MiXCR on the reads; one entry per CDR3 protein. Of about 890,000 distinct CDR3 sequences detected, 31% appear once; the ten largest clones hold roughly an eighth. Here the sequenced sample was cultured CD8+ T cells from PBMCs, taken from culture after CMV antigen stimulation. The receptor source for this set is a human donor in good health (CMV status not recorded). Some clones in this sample may be carry-over from other donors' samples.

This clonotype was recorded a few times. The chain links TRBV7-9 to TRBJ2-7; a possible D gene is TRBD1 (5 bases). Trimming took off 1 base at V and 2 bases at J, with 9 bases between the two ends. CDR1 and CDR2 from the germline V gene are SEHNR and FQNEAQ (reference sequence). The CDR3 covers 14 residues. CDR3 DNA: TGTGCCAGCAGCTTAGAGGGCAGGGCCTACGAGCAGTACTTC. Translation: CASSLEGRAYEQYF.

In this sample, this clonotype turned up once. The chain employs TRBV28 and TRBJ2-3; 8 bases map to TRBD1. Looked up from germline, CDR1 is MDHEN and CDR2 is SYDVKM. The CDR3 extends over 14 amino acids. The V and J ends lost 6 bases and 2 bases, in that order; junction bases with no gene match: 4. CDR3 sequence reads: CASRMDRDTDTQYF. In DNA, the CDR3 is TGTGCCAGCAGGATGGACAGGGACACAGATACGCAGTATTTT.

Only a few counts were recorded for this clonotype. This chain links TRBV7-9 with TRBJ2-3; weak D call: TRBD1 (5 bases). CDR1 and CDR2 (germline): SEHNR, FQNEAQ (reference sequence). Trimming removed 5 bases at V and 0 bases at J, with 15 bases between. This CDR3 region has 16 residues. The CDR3 DNA reads TGTGCCAGCAGCCCAGAAGTGGGGCCCAGCACAGATACGCAGTATTTT. Protein product: CASSPEVGPSTDTQYF.

V and J are TRBV25-1 and TRBJ2-7, with D possibly called TRBD1 or TRBD2 (5 bases each). This CDR3 is 15 amino acids long. Trimming removed 4 bases from V and 1 base from J, with 14 bases in between. Per the germline V gene, CDR1 is MGHDK and CDR2 is SYGVNS. CDR3 sequence: CASSAQGTGSYEQYF. CDR3 DNA: TGTGCCAGCAGTGCACAAGGGACGGGATCCTACGAGCAGTACTTC.

This clonotype was seen once. A read error may be the cause here, since a much bigger clone is one base away. This chain joins TRBV6-4 and TRBJ2-2, with D possibly being TRBD1 (5 bases). V lost 3 bases and J 0 bases, leaving 5 bases between the germline ends. The germline V gene encodes CDR1 MRHNA and CDR2 SNTAGT. The CDR3 totals 14 residues. CDR3 coding DNA: TGTGCCAGCAGTGAGACAGCGAACACCGGGGAGCTGTTTTTT. Its translation: CASSETANTGELFF.

The J gene is TRBJ2-7, the V gene TRBV27; D is perhaps TRBD1 (6 bases). Germline lookup yields CDR1 MNHEY and CDR2 SMNVEV (reference sequence). There are 14 residues in the CDR3. V was clipped by 7 bases and J by 3 bases, with 16 bases between them. The CDR3 region is CASTLYTGHYEQYV. DNA of the CDR3: TGTGCCAGCACCCTCTATACAGGGCACTACGAGCAGTACGTC.

The gene calls are TRBV6-5 and TRBJ2-3; perhaps TRBD2 as D (6 bases). With 0 bases removed from V and 0 bases from J, the gap between germline ends came to 16 bases. The CDR3 is 18 residues long. Germline values: CDR1 MNHEY, CDR2 SVGAGI. CDR3 sequence reads: CASSYSRNLGGSTDTQYF. The CDR3 DNA follows: TGTGCCAGCAGTTACTCGAGGAACCTCGGGGGAAGCACAGATACGCAGTATTTT.

The rearrangement links TRBV29-1 to TRBJ2-7; D may be TRBD2 (6 bases). CDR1 SQVTM and CDR2 ANQGSEA come from the germline V gene. Trimming took 1 base from V and 3 from J, leaving 10 bases between them. This CDR3 has 13 residues. CDR3 sequence (DNA): TGCAGCGTTGAAGGGGGGGACGACTACGAGCAGTACTTC. Residues: CSVEGGDDYEQYF.

This clonotype was observed a handful of times. This rearrangement joins TRBV12-3 or TRBV12-4 to TRBJ2-7; TRBD2 might be the D (6 bases). V was pared by 6 bases and J by 3 bases, with 21 bases between. The CDR3 has 16 amino acids. CDR3: CASSLNVGGNFYEQYV. In DNA form, the CDR3 reads TGTGCCAGCAGCCTCAATGTTGGGGGGAATTTCTACGAGCAGTACGTC.

This clonotype has only a few counts. The CDR3 protein is CSARHVGNTEAFF. For the CDR3, the DNA is TGCAGTGCTAGGCACGTGGGGAACACTGAAGCTTTCTTT. V is TRBV20-1 and J is TRBJ1-1; D is uncertain. This CDR3 has 13 residues. V was cut by 3 bases and J by 1 base, with 9 bases left in between. Germline assignment: CDR1 DFQATT and CDR2 SNEGSKA (reference sequence).

The chain combines TRBV9 with TRBJ1-4, with D unresolved. Germline CDR1 SGDLS, CDR2 YYNGEE. The CDR3 sequence is 16 residues long. The V gene lost 0 bases and the J gene lost 0 bases, with 9 bases spanning the gap. The CDR3 here is CASSVVADATNEKLFF. The CDR3 nucleotides read TGTGCCAGCAGCGTAGTCGCAGATGCAACTAATGAAAAACTGTTTTTT.

This clonotype was seen more than once but under ten times. The chain is built from TRBV7-6 and TRBJ2-1, with D perhaps matching TRBD1 (6 bases). Germline assignment: CDR1 SGHVS and CDR2 FNYEAQ. Trimming left V 3 bases short and J 2 bases short, with 11 bases between. The CDR3 totals 15 residues. The CDR3 here is CASSLDSVPYNEQFF. DNA for the CDR3: TGTGCCAGCAGCTTGGACAGTGTTCCCTACAATGAGCAGTTCTTC.

V and J are TRBV4-3 and TRBJ2-1; 7 positions agree with TRBD1. Germline V gene data show CDR1 as LGHNA and CDR2 as YSLEER. J gave up 8 bases and V 4 bases, and 8 bases lay outside the gene matches. CDR3 size: 14 residues. As DNA, the CDR3 is TGCGCCAGCAGCCCGTCGACAGGGATCCATGAGCAGTTCTTC. Amino acid sequence: CASSPSTGIHEQFF.

The rearrangement joins TRBV11-3 to TRBJ2-1, with D possibly TRBD2 on 7 matching bases. With 1 base removed from V and 11 bases from J, the gap between germline ends came to 12 bases. Germline V gene lookup returns CDR1 SGHNT and CDR2 YENEEA. The CDR3 has 13 amino acids. The DNA for the CDR3 is TGTGCCAGCAGCTTAGGGGGAGGGGGGCAGCAGTTCTTC. Amino acid sequence: CASSLGGGGQQFF.

The V gene is TRBV6-5, the J gene TRBJ2-5; D is unresolved. The length of the CDR3 is 13 residues. The germline CDR1 and CDR2 sequences are MNHEY and SVGAGI. V lost 3 bases and J 4 bases, leaving 9 bases between the germline ends. The CDR3 region has the DNA TGTGCCAGCAGTTATGACTTCACAGAGACCCAGTACTTC. Encoded protein: CASSYDFTETQYF.

A few counts support this clonotype. V gene TRBV12-3 or TRBV12-4 combines with J gene TRBJ2-1, with D unclear. The length of the CDR3 is 13 residues. Trimming removed 3 bases at V and 5 bases at J, with 8 bases between. The CDR3, as DNA: TGTGCCAGCAGTTTGTGGGTCGACAATGAGCAGTTCTTC. Amino acids: CASSLWVDNEQFF.

This clonotype was detected only a few times. The chain is built from TRBV18 and TRBJ2-3, with D perhaps TRBD2 (5 bases). CDR1 and CDR2 from the germline V gene are KGHSH and LQKENI. Trimming took 4 bases from V and 3 from J, leaving 17 bases between them. This CDR3 contains 16 residues. The CDR3 coding sequence is TGTGCCAGCTCACGCGAGATGGAGGTGGGAACAGATACGCAGTATTTT. This gives the protein CASSREMEVGTDTQYF.

This clonotype was counted many times. The gene calls are TRBV7-2 and TRBJ1-5; a possible D gene is TRBD1 (5 bases). The CDR3 contains 19 residues. Germline lookup yields CDR1 SGHTA and CDR2 FQGNSA. V dropped 1 base and J dropped 4 bases, with 23 bases sitting between them. This CDR3 reads CASSLEGPRGTRQNQPQHF. For the CDR3, the DNA is TGTGCCAGCAGCTTAGAGGGGCCCCGGGGCACTCGGCAGAATCAGCCCCAGCATTTT.

V gene TRBV28 combines with J gene TRBJ2-2; D is possibly TRBD2 (6 bases). Per the germline V gene, CDR1 is MDHEN and CDR2 is SYDVKM. V was clipped by 6 bases and J by 3 bases, with 14 bases between them. CDR3 length equals 15 residues. The CDR3 loop reads CASSHLGGDTGELFF. CDR3 DNA: TGTGCCAGCAGCCACCTAGGAGGGGACACCGGGGAGCTGTTTTTT.

The CDR3 DNA reads as TGTGCCAGCAGCCCGCCGGGACGGAAATCCTACGAGCAGTACTTC. Its protein product is CASSPPGRKSYEQYF. The V gene is TRBV7-6, the J gene TRBJ2-7; tentatively, D is TRBD1 or TRBD2 (5 bases each). Trimming pared 5 bases from V and 1 base from J, leaving 15 bases between. The CDR3 sequence is 15 residues long. Germline V gene sequence: CDR1 SGHVS, CDR2 FNYEAQ.

This clonotype was seen a single time. The genes are TRBV20-1 and TRBJ1-2, with 8 bases that match TRBD1. The CDR3 is 20 residues long. V was clipped by 5 bases and J by 2 bases; unmatched bases: 25. CDR1 is DFQATT, CDR2 SNEGSKA, per germline (reference sequence). CDR3 amino acids: CSARPLPGTGVGYDNYGYTF. For the CDR3, the DNA is TGCAGTGCTCGACCCCTCCCCGGGACAGGCGTTGGCTATGACAACTATGGCTACACCTTC.